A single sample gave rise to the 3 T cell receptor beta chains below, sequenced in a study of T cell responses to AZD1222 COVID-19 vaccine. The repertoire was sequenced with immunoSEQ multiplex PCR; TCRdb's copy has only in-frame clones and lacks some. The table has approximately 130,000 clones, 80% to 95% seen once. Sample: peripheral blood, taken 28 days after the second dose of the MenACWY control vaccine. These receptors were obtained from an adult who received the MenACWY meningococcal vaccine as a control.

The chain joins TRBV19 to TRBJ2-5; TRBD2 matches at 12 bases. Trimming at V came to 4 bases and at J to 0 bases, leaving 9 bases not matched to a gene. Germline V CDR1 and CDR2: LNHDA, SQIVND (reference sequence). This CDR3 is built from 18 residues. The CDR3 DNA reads TGTGCCAGTAGTAAACGGACTAGCGGGGCCTGGTACCAAGAGACCCAGTACTTC. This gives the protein CASSKRTSGAWYQETQYF. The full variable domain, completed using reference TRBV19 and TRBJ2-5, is DGGITQSPKYLFRKEGQNVTLSCEQNLNHDAMYWYRQDPGQGLRLIYYSQIVNDFQKGDIAEGYSVSREKKESFPLTVTSAQKNPTAFYLCASSKRTSGAWYQETQYFGPGTRLLVL.

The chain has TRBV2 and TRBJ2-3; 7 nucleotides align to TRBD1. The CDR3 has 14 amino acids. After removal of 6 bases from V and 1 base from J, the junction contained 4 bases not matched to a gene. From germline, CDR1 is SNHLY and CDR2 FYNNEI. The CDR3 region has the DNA TGTGCCAGCAGCATCGGACAGGGCACAGATACGCAGTATTTT. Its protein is CASSIGQGTDTQYF.

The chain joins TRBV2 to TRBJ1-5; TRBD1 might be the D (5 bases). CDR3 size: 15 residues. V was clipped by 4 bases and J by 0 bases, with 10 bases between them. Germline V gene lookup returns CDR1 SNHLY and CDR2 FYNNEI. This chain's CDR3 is CASSGGQVSNQPQHF. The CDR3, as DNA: TGTGCCAGCAGTGGGGGCCAGGTTAGCAATCAGCCCCAGCATTTT.